These 12 T cell receptor beta chains share one sample of origin, sequenced in a study of a mutant IDH1 vaccine in newly diagnosed glioma. These receptors have no known antigen. TCRdb's copy holds only in-frame clones and misses some; the assay was immunoSEQ multiplex PCR. The sample holds some 54,000 clones, roughly 91% seen once. Time point of the sample: week 11, during vaccination. It was 300 ug of mutant IDH1 20-mer peptide that made up each vaccine dose, given with topical imiquimod. Sequencing was performed on PBMCs, taken from a glioma patient whose treatment included an IDH1 peptide vaccine. Receptor source: a man aged 45 to 65 with glioma.

The chain is built from TRBV18 and TRBJ1-1, with D tentatively TRBD1 (5 bases). Germline V gene data show CDR1 as KGHSH and CDR2 as LQKENI. Trimming cost V 1 base and J 4 bases, with 10 bases left between them. The CDR3 has 14 amino acids. The CDR3, as DNA: TGTGCCAGCTCACCACAGGGGCGCCCCACTGAAGCTTTCTTT. Protein product: CASSPQGRPTEAFF.

The genes are TRBV19 and TRBJ1-4; D unclear. V lost 5 bases and J lost 8, with 15 bases in between. The CDR3 runs to 14 residues. Germline CDR1 and CDR2: LNHDA and SQIVND (reference sequence). The chain's CDR3 is CASSHQTLREKLFF. The DNA of the CDR3 is TGTGCCAGTAGTCACCAGACCTTGAGAGAAAAACTGTTTTTT. The whole variable domain, remainder taken from reference TRBV19 and TRBJ1-4, is DGGITQSPKYLFRKEGQNVTLSCEQNLNHDAMYWYRQDPGQGLRLIYYSQIVNDFQKGDIAEGYSVSREKKESFPLTVTSAQKNPTAFYLCASSHQTLREKLFFGSGTQLSVL.

Only one count was recorded for this clone. This chain joins TRBV2 and TRBJ2-7, with 7 bases fitting TRBD2. V lost 8 bases, J lost 7 bases, and 11 bases stayed unmatched. Germline CDR1 and CDR2: SNHLY and FYNNEI. The CDR3 is made up of 13 amino acids. The chain's CDR3 is CASGRLLGGEQYF. In DNA form, the CDR3 reads TGTGCCAGCGGTCGACTTTTGGGGGGGGAGCAGTACTTC. Full variable domain (remainder filled in from reference TRBV2 and TRBJ2-7): EPEVTQTPSHQVTQMGQEVILRCVPISNHLYFYWYRQILGQKVEFLVSFYNNEISEKSEIFDDQFSVERPDGSNFTLKIRSTKLEDSAMYFCASGRLLGGEQYFGPGTRLTVT.

V and J are TRBV19 and TRBJ1-3; D gene unclear. Germline CDR1 is LNHDA and CDR2 is SQIVND (reference sequence). The CDR3 contains 13 residues. V was shortened by 6 bases and J by 1 base, with 7 bases between the two germline ends. CDR3 in DNA: TGTGCCAGTAGCGGGAGTTCTGGAAACACCATATATTTT. Residues: CASSGSSGNTIYF.

The chain joins TRBV13 to TRBJ2-7, with 11 bases identical to TRBD2. Unmatched junction bases numbered 4, after V lost 3 bases and J lost 3 bases. The CDR3 contains 15 residues. Germline V gene lookup returns CDR1 PRHDT and CDR2 FYEKMQ (reference sequence). The CDR3 nucleotides are TGTGCCAGCAGCTTCAAGACTAGCGGGAACTACGAGCAGTACTTC. It translates to CASSFKTSGNYEQYF.

The CDR3 region is CASSPRTGVSEAFF. CDR3 sequence (DNA): TGTGCCAGCTCACCGCGGACAGGGGTCAGCGAAGCTTTCTTT. The rearrangement uses TRBV18 and TRBJ1-1; 9 bases match TRBD1. The CDR3 has 14 residues. Germline V gene data show CDR1 as KGHSH and CDR2 as LQKENI. V gave up 3 bases and J gave up 8 bases; unmatched junction bases: 7.

The chain recombines TRBV5-1 with TRBJ2-5; D tentatively reads TRBD1 or TRBD2 (5 bases each). The CDR3 spans 14 residues. Germline V gene lookup returns CDR1 SGHRS and CDR2 YFSETQ. Trimming shortened V by 2 bases and J by 0 bases, and 8 bases separated the two germline ends. This chain's CDR3 is CASSLGTNQETQYF. CDR3 DNA sequence: TGCGCCAGCAGCTTAGGGACGAACCAAGAGACCCAGTACTTC.

The chain carries TRBV28 and TRBJ2-3, with 8 nucleotides matching TRBD1. The CDR3 is made up of 14 amino acids. After removal of 2 bases from V and 5 bases from J, the junction contained 3 bases not matched to a gene. Germline V gene sequence: CDR1 MDHEN, CDR2 SYDVKM. CDR3 nucleotides: TGTGCCAGCAGTTTACCAGGGGGCAGAGATACGCAGTATTTT. Amino acid sequence: CASSLPGGRDTQYF.

The table lists this clone with a few counts. This chain links TRBV30 with TRBJ1-1; TRBD1 is a possible D gene (5 bases). The CDR3 has 13 amino acids. Germline-derived CDR1 and CDR2 are GTSNPN and SVGIG (reference sequence). Trimming left V 3 bases short and J 1 base short, with 9 bases between. The CDR3 region has the DNA TGTGCCTGGAGCCGGGGGACGAACACTGAAGCTTTCTTT. Protein product: CAWSRGTNTEAFF.

This clone was seen a few times. This chain uses TRBV12-1 with TRBJ2-6. TRBV12-1 is listed as a pseudogene. This CDR3 is built from 13 residues. For the CDR3, the DNA is TGTGCCAGCAGCAGATCTGGGGCCAACGTCCTGACTTTC. Protein sequence: CASSRSGANVLTF.

The gene calls are TRBV5-8 and TRBJ2-7; no definite D call. The V gene's germline CDR1 is SGHTS and CDR2 YDEGEE. The CDR3 covers 14 residues. V gave up 6 bases and J gave up 1 base, with 14 bases separating them. The DNA for the CDR3 is TGTGCCAGCAAGCGACCGTACTCATCCTACGAGCAGTACTTC. This gives the protein CASKRPYSSYEQYF.

V usage is TRBV5-3 and J usage is TRBJ1-4, with 10 bases aligning to TRBD1. TRBV5-3 is noted as an ORF with a role that remains uncertain. This CDR3 is built from 16 residues. Trimming took 2 bases from V and 8 from J; bases not matched to a gene: 9. The CDR3: CARSFAAGQGSEKLFF. The CDR3 DNA reads TGTGCCAGAAGCTTTGCCGCGGGACAGGGGTCCGAAAAACTGTTTTTT.